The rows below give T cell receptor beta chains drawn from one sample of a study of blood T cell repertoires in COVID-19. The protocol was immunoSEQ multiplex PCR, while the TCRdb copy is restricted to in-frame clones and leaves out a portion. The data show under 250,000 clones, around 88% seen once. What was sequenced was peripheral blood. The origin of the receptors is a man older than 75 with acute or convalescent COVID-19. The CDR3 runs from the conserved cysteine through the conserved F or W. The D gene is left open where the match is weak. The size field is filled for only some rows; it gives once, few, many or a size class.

CASSPFLSDRATEAFF | TGTGCCAGCAGCCCGTTCCTCTCGGACAGGGCCACTGAAGCTTTCTTT | TRBJ1-1 | TRBD1 | TRBV5-5 | -
CASSIRQGNQPQHF | TGTGCCAGTAGTATAAGGCAGGGCAATCAGCCCCAGCATTTT | TRBJ1-5 | - | TRBV19 | -
CASSTGSGWGPYEQYF | TGTGCCAGTAGTACGGGGTCGGGTTGGGGGCCCTACGAGCAGTACTTC | TRBJ2-7 | - | TRBV19 | -
CASSFSVSYEQYF | TGTGCCAGCAGTTTTAGCGTATCGTACGAGCAGTACTTC | TRBJ2-7 | - | TRBV28 | once
CASSRGEGPEAFF | TGTGCCAGCAGCCGTGGAGAGGGCCCTGAAGCTTTCTTT | TRBJ1-1 | - | TRBV5-6 | -
CASKASFDRYYGYTF | TGTGCCAGCAAAGCGAGTTTCGACAGATACTATGGCTACACCTTC | TRBJ1-2 | - | TRBV6-5 | -
CASWGGTHEQYF | TGTGCCAGCTGGGGAGGGACCCACGAGCAGTACTTC | TRBJ2-7 | TRBD2 | TRBV27 | -
CASSPTRGQGGQPQHF | TGTGCCAGCAGTCCTACAAGGGGACAGGGAGGTCAGCCCCAGCATTTT | TRBJ1-5 | TRBD1 | TRBV28 | -
CASSPPNRGRFSQPQHF | TGTGCCAGCTCACCCCCCAACAGGGGGCGATTTAGTCAGCCCCAGCATTTT | TRBJ1-5 | TRBD1 | TRBV18 | -
CASSGQGGSYEQYF | TGTGCCAGCAGCGGACAGGGGGGATCCTACGAGCAGTACTTC | TRBJ2-7 | TRBD1 | TRBV7-2 | -
CASRERGLNTEAFF | TGTGCCAGCAGGGAGCGAGGCCTGAACACTGAAGCTTTCTTT | TRBJ1-1 | - | TRBV27 | -
CASSIWTTNTGELFF | TGTGCCAGCTCGATCTGGACAACGAACACCGGGGAGCTGTTTTTT | TRBJ2-2 | - | TRBV28 | -
CASSISRGNSYADNEKLFF | TGTGCCAGTAGTATCTCCCGGGGGAACAGTTATGCGGATAATGAAAAACTGTTTTTT | TRBJ1-4 | - | TRBV19 | -
CASHREIYEQYF | TGTGCCAGTCACAGGGAGATCTACGAGCAGTACTTC | TRBJ2-7 | - | TRBV19 | -
CASQGSTEAFF | TGTGCCAGCCAGGGGAGCACTGAAGCTTTCTTT | TRBJ1-1 | - | TRBV28 | -
CASSQVWRGPYEQYF | TGCGCCAGCAGCCAAGTGTGGAGGGGCCCCTACGAGCAGTACTTC | TRBJ2-7 | - | TRBV4-1 | -
CATSPQGLNTEAFF | TGTGCTACTTCCCCTCAGGGGCTGAACACTGAAGCTTTCTTT | TRBJ1-1 | - | TRBV7-9 | -
CASSPLAGGPNTGELFF | TGTGCCAGCTCACCACTAGCGGGGGGGCCGAACACCGGGGAGCTGTTTTTT | TRBJ2-2 | TRBD2 | TRBV18 | once
CASSQDPFRSYYGYTF | TGCGCCAGCAGCCAAGATCCGTTCAGGTCCTACTATGGCTACACCTTC | TRBJ1-2 | - | TRBV4-3 | -
CASSVGQGAREKLFF | TGTGCCAGCAGCGTAGGCCAGGGGGCTAGGGAAAAACTGTTTTTT | TRBJ1-4 | TRBD1 | TRBV9 | -
CAPRRQRGIEAFF | TGTGCCCCTCGACGGCAAAGAGGTATTGAAGCTTTCTTT | TRBJ1-1 | - | TRBV10-3 | -
CASSDRRGGEQYF | TGTGCCAGCAGTGACCGTAGAGGTGGCGAGCAGTACTTC | TRBJ2-7 | - | TRBV6-4 | once